The 32 T cell receptor beta chains below were found in one sample sequenced in a study of T cell responses to AZD1222 COVID-19 vaccine. Only in-frame clones appear in the TCRdb table, and some are missing; sequencing was by immunoSEQ multiplex PCR. The data show roughly 62,000 clones, around three quarters seen once. The sample here was peripheral blood, taken on day 0 of AZD1222 vaccination. These receptor sequences come from an adult in good health.

The chain couples TRBV5-1 to TRBJ2-2, with D possibly TRBD2 on 6 matching bases. CDR1 SGHRS and CDR2 YFSETQ come from the germline V gene. The CDR3 runs 14 residues. Trimming took off 0 bases at V and 7 bases at J, with 10 bases between the two ends. CDR3 bases: TGCGCCAGCAGCTTGGGATGGGAGGACGGGGAGCTGTTTTTT. Protein: CASSLGWEDGELFF.

This chain links TRBV21-1 with TRBJ1-2. TRBV21-1 is marked as a pseudogene. The CDR3 consists of 17 residues. The CDR3 spells CASSKVSDFGGGDGYTF. CDR3 DNA sequence: TGTGCCAGCAGCAAAGTAAGTGACTTTGGGGGAGGAGATGGCTACACCTTC.

This chain joins TRBV24-1 and TRBJ1-2, with 8 bases fitting TRBD1. The CDR3 is 12 amino acids. Germline values: CDR1 KGHDR, CDR2 SFDVKD. V shed 10 bases, J shed 4 bases, and the junction held 4 bases outside the gene matches. CDR3 in amino acids: CATRQGFYGYTF. CDR3 sequence (DNA): TGTGCCACTCGACAGGGGTTCTATGGCTACACCTTC.

J is TRBJ1-2 and V is TRBV9; weak D call: TRBD1 (6 bases). V lost 2 bases and J 5 bases, leaving 16 bases between the germline ends. The CDR3 length is 15 residues. The germline V gene encodes CDR1 SGDLS and CDR2 YYNGEE. The CDR3 protein is CASSVGQGGTYGYTF. DNA for the CDR3: TGTGCCAGCAGCGTCGGACAAGGGGGGACTTATGGCTACACCTTC.

The chain carries TRBV24-1 and TRBJ1-2; D is undetermined. Germline assignment: CDR1 KGHDR and CDR2 SFDVKD. The CDR3 runs to 11 residues. The V end lost 4 bases, the J end lost 8 bases, and 7 bases lay between the germline ends. CDR3 residues: CATSDPEGYTF. The CDR3 DNA is TGTGCCACCAGTGACCCAGAGGGCTACACCTTC.

A few counts support this clone. This rearrangement joins TRBV7-8 to TRBJ1-5, with TRBD1 matching 9 bases. The trim removed 0 bases at V and 3 bases at J, leaving 9 bases unmatched. In germline, CDR1 is SGHVS, CDR2 FQNEAQ. CDR3 length: 18 residues. The CDR3 here is CASSLARIRDRANQPQHF. CDR3 coding DNA: TGTGCCAGCAGCTTAGCGCGAATAAGGGACAGGGCCAATCAGCCCCAGCATTTT.

The chain has TRBV23-1 and TRBJ2-3; 7 bases agree with TRBD2. TRBV23-1 qualifies as an ORF whose function is uncertain. The CDR3 totals 17 residues. Trimming took 2 bases from V and 0 from J; bases not matched to a gene: 8. The CDR3 DNA reads as TGCGCCAGCAGTCAACAAAGCGGGACGGCAAGCACAGATACGCAGTATTTT. It codes for CASSQQSGTASTDTQYF.

The chain couples TRBV4-2 to TRBJ1-2; D may be TRBD1 (5 bases). Trimming left V 3 bases short and J 6 bases short, with 20 bases between. This CDR3 has 16 residues. In germline, CDR1 is LGHNA, CDR2 YNFKEQ. The CDR3 loop reads CASSQGNMGDSDGYTF. In nucleotides, the CDR3 is TGTGCCAGCAGCCAGGGCAACATGGGGGACTCGGATGGCTACACCTTC.

This sequence joins TRBV7-6 and TRBJ1-5; D possibly corresponds to TRBD1 (6 bases). Germline V lookup: CDR1 SGHVS, CDR2 FNYEAQ. The germline V and J ends were trimmed by 5 bases and 8 bases, with 10 bases remaining between them. This CDR3 is built from 12 residues. In DNA form, the CDR3 reads TGTGCCAGCAGCAGACAGGACGAGCCCCAGCATTTT. Encoded protein: CASSRQDEPQHF. Full variable domain (outside the CDR3, taken from reference TRBV7-6 and TRBJ1-5): GAGVSQSPRYKVTKRGQDVALRCDPISGHVSLYWYRQALGQGPEFLTYFNYEAQQDKSGLPNDRFSAERPEGSISTLTIQRTEQRDSAMYRCASSRQDEPQHFGDGTRLSIL.

The genes are TRBV11-2 and TRBJ2-7; a weak D match, TRBD1 (5 bases). CDR3 length: 14 amino acids. Trimming removed 4 bases from V and 3 bases from J, with 13 bases in between. Germline values: CDR1 SGHAT, CDR2 FQNNGV. The CDR3 is CASSSPAGYYEQYF. The CDR3 region has the DNA TGTGCCAGCAGCTCCCCCGCAGGGTACTACGAGCAGTACTTC. The entire variable domain, with the rest obtained from reference TRBV11-2 and TRBJ2-7, is as follows: EAGVAQSPRYKIIEKRQSVAFWCNPISGHATLYWYQQILGQGPKLLIQFQNNGVVDDSQLPKDRFSAERLKGVDSTLKIQPAKLEDSAVYLCASSSPAGYYEQYFGPGTRLTVT.

J is TRBJ2-1 and V is TRBV7-9, with D perhaps TRBD1 or TRBD2 (5 bases each). CDR3 length: 14 amino acids. Trimming left V 4 bases short and J 9 bases short, with 16 bases between. Germline CDR1 SEHNR, CDR2 FQNEAQ (reference sequence). The CDR3 region has the DNA TGTGCCAGCAGCTCTCGGGGACCGGGCGGTGAGCAGTTCTTC. It translates to CASSSRGPGGEQFF.

This chain joins TRBV24-1 and TRBJ2-1; D gene uncertain. The CDR3 covers 14 residues. The germline gives CDR1 KGHDR, CDR2 SFDVKD. Trimming took 9 bases from V and 4 from J, leaving 15 bases between them. The CDR3 protein is CATGPAAPYNEQFF. The CDR3 nucleotides are TGTGCCACCGGTCCCGCGGCGCCTTACAATGAGCAGTTCTTC.

The gene calls are TRBV6-5 and TRBJ2-3; 12 bases agree with TRBD2. This CDR3 has 15 amino acids. Trimming at V came to 6 bases and at J to 5 bases, leaving 6 bases not matched to a gene. Germline V gene sequence: CDR1 MNHEY, CDR2 SVGAGI. CDR3 protein: CASRSLAGGGDTQYF. As DNA, the CDR3 is TGTGCCAGCAGGTCCCTAGCGGGGGGGGGAGATACGCAGTATTTT.

The V and J genes are TRBV4-3 and TRBJ1-1; D is unclear. Per germline, CDR1 LGHNA and CDR2 YSLEER. The CDR3 runs 15 residues. V was pared by 3 bases and J by 5 bases, with 16 bases between. CDR3 in DNA: TGCGCCAGCAGCCACCCCGGAGTAGGGAGGACTGAAGCTTTCTTT. Translated: CASSHPGVGRTEAFF.

The chain carries TRBV19 and TRBJ2-7; D is unresolved. Trimming took off 6 bases at V and 5 bases at J, with 8 bases between the two ends. CDR1 is LNHDA and CDR2 is SQIVND in the germline V gene (reference sequence). CDR3 length: 11 residues. The CDR3 loop reads CASSFRHEQYF. The CDR3 bases are TGTGCCAGTAGCTTTAGACACGAGCAGTACTTC. Drawing the rest from reference TRBV19 and TRBJ2-7, the complete variable domain is DGGITQSPKYLFRKEGQNVTLSCEQNLNHDAMYWYRQDPGQGLRLIYYSQIVNDFQKGDIAEGYSVSREKKESFPLTVTSAQKNPTAFYLCASSFRHEQYFGPGTRLTVT.

The chain employs TRBV3-1 (or the pseudogene TRBV3-2) and TRBJ1-2; 8 nucleotides match TRBD1. The CDR3 contains 15 residues. V trimming: 0 bases; J trimming: 6 bases; junction bases outside the gene matches: 6. Germline assignment: CDR1 LGHDT and CDR2 YNNKEL (reference sequence). The CDR3 here is CASSQDSGGINGYTF. CDR3 sequence (DNA): TGTGCCAGCAGCCAAGATTCAGGGGGCATCAATGGCTACACCTTC.

This clone showed up just once. The chain has TRBV19 and TRBJ1-1, with D unresolved. CDR3 length: 16 residues. Trimming cost V 5 bases and J 5 bases, with 21 bases left between them. Looked up from germline, CDR1 is LNHDA and CDR2 is SQIVND (reference sequence). CDR3 nucleotide sequence: TGTGCCAGTAGTCCTGACGCTGGGATCGTAGGAACTGAAGCTTTCTTT. It codes for CASSPDAGIVGTEAFF.

This chain uses TRBV6-5 with TRBJ2-7; tentatively, D is TRBD1 or TRBD2 (5 bases each). There are 14 residues in the CDR3. Germline V CDR1 and CDR2: MNHEY, SVGAGI. Trimming pared 5 bases from V and 4 bases from J, leaving 15 bases between. The CDR3: CASSPPGPLYEQYF. CDR3 DNA sequence: TGTGCCAGCAGTCCGCCGGGACCGCTTTACGAGCAGTACTTC.

This clone appeared once. This CDR3 reads CASSPPGNTEAFF. CDR3 in DNA: TGTGCCAGCAGCCCCCCAGGGAACACTGAAGCTTTCTTT. This rearrangement joins TRBV7-9 to TRBJ1-1, with D hard to call. Between the trimmed V and J ends, which lost 5 bases and 1 base, there was a span of 8 bases. Germline CDR1 reads SEHNR; CDR2 reads FQNEAQ (reference sequence). The CDR3 is 13 amino acids.

This CDR3 is CASSQPPLEPQGDTQYF. For the CDR3, the DNA is TGTGCCAGCAGCCAACCACCACTAGAGCCCCAGGGAGATACGCAGTATTTT. V usage is TRBV4-2 and J usage is TRBJ2-3; D is possibly TRBD1 or TRBD2 (5 bases each). In germline, CDR1 is LGHNA, CDR2 YNFKEQ. The V end was cut by 2 bases, the J end by 5 bases, with 20 bases between. This CDR3 contains 17 residues.

This chain connects TRBV5-1 to TRBJ1-1; no definite D call. The CDR3 contains 13 residues. Germline V gene data show CDR1 as SGHRS and CDR2 as YFSETQ. The ends were cut back, 4 bases at V and 2 bases at J, with 9 bases in the middle. CDR3 DNA: TGCGCCAGCAGCATAGACGGAAACACTGAAGCTTTCTTT. This codes for CASSIDGNTEAFF. The full variable domain, completed using reference TRBV5-1 and TRBJ1-1, is KAGVTQTPRYLIKTRGQQVTLSCSPISGHRSVSWYQQTPGQGLQFLFEYFSETQRNKGNFPGRFSGRQFSNSRSEMNVSTLELGDSALYLCASSIDGNTEAFFGQGTRLTVV.

The chain is built from TRBV7-8 and TRBJ2-7; D gene ambiguous. Germline assignment: CDR1 SGHVS and CDR2 FQNEAQ. The ends were cut back, 5 bases at V and 0 bases at J, with 14 bases in the middle. This CDR3 is built from 15 residues. CDR3 coding DNA: TGTGCCAGCAGCCTCAGACCCCGGAGCTCCTACGAGCAGTACTTC. Translating gives CASSLRPRSSYEQYF.

At least ten counts were recorded for this clone. The CDR3 DNA reads as TGTGCCAGCAGCTTTGGACACTACCAAGAGACCCAGTACTTC. Protein: CASSFGHYQETQYF. The chain recombines TRBV7-9 with TRBJ2-5, with D perhaps matching TRBD1 (5 bases). This CDR3 has 14 residues. V was trimmed by 3 bases and J by 0 bases, leaving 8 bases between them. In germline, CDR1 is SEHNR, CDR2 FQNEAQ (reference sequence).

The table lists this clone with a few counts. This sequence joins TRBV20-1 and TRBJ2-7; D is undetermined. V shed 2 bases and J shed 3 bases, with 5 bases lying between them. Looked up from germline, CDR1 is DFQATT and CDR2 is SNEGSKA (reference sequence). CDR3 length: 11 amino acids. For the CDR3, the DNA is TGCAGTGCTAGATCCAGCTACGAGCAGTACTTC. Its translation: CSARSSYEQYF.

This chain joins TRBV5-8 and TRBJ2-4; the D gene is possibly TRBD2 (6 bases). The ends were cut back, 4 bases at V and 9 bases at J, with 8 bases in the middle. CDR3 length equals 11 residues. The germline CDR1 and CDR2 sequences are SGHTS and YDEGEE. The CDR3 nucleotides read TGTGCCAGCAGCCCCGGGGGCATTCAGTACTTC. Translation gives CASSPGGIQYF.

This clone came up a few times. The chain has TRBV5-1 and TRBJ2-1; possibly TRBD1 for D (6 bases). The germline gives CDR1 SGHRS, CDR2 YFSETQ. The CDR3 length is 13 residues. Deletions cut 4 bases from V and 10 bases from J, with 15 bases between. CDR3 DNA sequence: TGCGCCAGCAGCCCTGCGACAGGCTCGGAGCAGTTCTTC. This gives the protein CASSPATGSEQFF.

The chain links TRBV5-1 to TRBJ2-3, with D perhaps matching TRBD1 (6 bases). The CDR3 length is 15 residues. Germline lookup yields CDR1 SGHRS and CDR2 YFSETQ. Trimming took off 0 bases at V and 0 bases at J, with 8 bases between the two ends. The CDR3 nucleotides read TGCGCCAGCAGCTTGGGGGACAAAAGCACAGATACGCAGTATTTT. Its protein is CASSLGDKSTDTQYF.

The V and J genes are TRBV2 and TRBJ2-7; D gene ambiguous. This CDR3 is 12 amino acids long. Germline CDR1 and CDR2: SNHLY and FYNNEI. The V end was cut by 4 bases, the J end by 3 bases, with 7 bases between. CDR3 bases: TGTGCCAGCAGTGTGACGTTCTACGAGCAGTACTTC. Amino acids: CASSVTFYEQYF.

The genes are TRBV4-3 and TRBJ1-4; TRBD1 agrees at 8 bases. The germline CDR1 and CDR2 sequences are LGHNA and YSLEER. The CDR3 runs to 20 residues. V was clipped by 1 base and J by 1 base; unmatched bases: 14. The CDR3 is CASSQGPQGVFGGTNEKLFF. DNA for the CDR3: TGCGCCAGCAGCCAAGGACCACAGGGGGTATTCGGAGGAACTAATGAAAAACTGTTTTTT.

V is TRBV7-8 and J is TRBJ2-7; 7 bases are a match to TRBD1. Trimming took 6 bases from V and 0 from J; bases not matched to a gene: 2. The CDR3 loop spans 13 amino acids. Germline loops: CDR1 SGHVS, CDR2 FQNEAQ. The CDR3 coding sequence is TGTGCCAGCAGTGGACAGGACTCCTACGAGCAGTACTTC. Its translation: CASSGQDSYEQYF.

The V call is TRBV7-2, the J call TRBJ2-7; TRBD1 matches at 12 bases. The germline gives CDR1 SGHTA, CDR2 FQGNSA. The junction had 4 bases not matched to a gene; V was cut back by 5 bases and J by 5 bases. The CDR3 totals 14 residues. CDR3 sequence: CASSRDRGQHEQYF. For the CDR3, the DNA is TGTGCCAGCAGCCGGGACAGGGGGCAACACGAGCAGTACTTC.

The chain links TRBV28 to TRBJ1-2; tentatively, D is TRBD1 (5 bases). This CDR3 is built from 11 residues. Trimming took 4 bases from V and 5 from J, leaving 5 bases between them. CDR1 is MDHEN and CDR2 is SYDVKM in the germline V gene. The CDR3: CASSSGYGYTF. The CDR3, as DNA: TGTGCCAGCAGTTCAGGGTATGGCTACACCTTC.